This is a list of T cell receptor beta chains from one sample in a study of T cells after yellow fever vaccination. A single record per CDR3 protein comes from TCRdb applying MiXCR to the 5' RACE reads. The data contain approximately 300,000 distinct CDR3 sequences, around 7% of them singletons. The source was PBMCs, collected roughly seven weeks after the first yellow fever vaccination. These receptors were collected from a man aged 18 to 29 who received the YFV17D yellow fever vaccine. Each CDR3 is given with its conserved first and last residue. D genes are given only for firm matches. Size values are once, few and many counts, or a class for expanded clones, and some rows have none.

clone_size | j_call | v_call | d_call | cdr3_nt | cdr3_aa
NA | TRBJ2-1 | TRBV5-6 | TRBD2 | TGTGCCAGCAGCTTGCCCGGACTAGCGGGACCCAATGAGCAGTTCTTC | CASSLPGLAGPNEQFF
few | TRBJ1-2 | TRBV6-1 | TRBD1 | TGTGCCAGCAGTGGGGGACAGGGCTATGGCTACACCTTC | CASSGGQGYGYTF
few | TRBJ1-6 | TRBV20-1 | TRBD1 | TGCAGTGCTAGAGAGGGGACAGGGAATTTAGCCCTCCACTTT | CSAREGTGNLALHF
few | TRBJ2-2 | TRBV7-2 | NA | TGTGCCAGCAGCTTAAGGACGTCGGCCACCGGGGAGCTGTTTTTT | CASSLRTSATGELFF
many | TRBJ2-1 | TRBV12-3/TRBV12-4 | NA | TGTGCCAGCACCCTACAGGGATTCAACAATGAGCAGTTCTTC | CASTLQGFNNEQFF
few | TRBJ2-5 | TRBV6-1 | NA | TGTGCCAGCAGCTCGGCACCCGCACAAGAGACCCAGTACTTC | CASSSAPAQETQYF
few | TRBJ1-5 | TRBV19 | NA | TGTGCCAGTAGTATAGATACGAGGGCACGACAGCCCCAGCATTTT | CASSIDTRARQPQHF
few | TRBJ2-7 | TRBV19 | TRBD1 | TGTGCCAGTAGTATTAGACAGGGGCGCTACGAGCAGTACTTC | CASSIRQGRYEQYF
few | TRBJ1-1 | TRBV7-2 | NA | TGTGCCAGCAGCTCCTCAGGAATGAACACTGAAGCTTTCTTT | CASSSSGMNTEAFF
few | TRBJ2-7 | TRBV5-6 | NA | TGTGCCAGCAGCTCCGTACCCACCAGGGGGGCGGAAGAGCAGTACTTC | CASSSVPTRGAEEQYF
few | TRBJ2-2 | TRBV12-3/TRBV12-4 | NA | TGTGCCAGCAGTTGGGAAGGGTATCGCGGGGAGCTGTTTTTT | CASSWEGYRGELFF
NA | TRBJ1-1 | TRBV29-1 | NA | TGCAGCGTTGAGTTGGCCATCAGGAACACTGAAGCTTTCTTT | CSVELAIRNTEAFF
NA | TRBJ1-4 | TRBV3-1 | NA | TGTGCCAGCAGCCAAGGCCCGGGGACCTGGCCCATGTTTTTT | CASSQGPGTWPMFF
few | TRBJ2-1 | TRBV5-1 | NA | TGCGCCAGCAGCGCACAGGGAGTCTCCTACAATGAGCAGTTCTTC | CASSAQGVSYNEQFF
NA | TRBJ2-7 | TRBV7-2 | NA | TGTGCCAGCAGCTCGGACGGCGGGGCCTGGGAGCAGTACTTC | CASSSDGGAWEQYF
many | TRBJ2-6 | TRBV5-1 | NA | TGCGCCAGCAGCTTGGCCATGGATTCCAGGGGGGCCAACGTCCTGACTTTC | CASSLAMDSRGANVLTF
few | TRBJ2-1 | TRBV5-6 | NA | TGTGCCAGCACCCCCCAGGGGAGGGGAACCTACAATGAGCAGTTCTTC | CASTPQGRGTYNEQFF
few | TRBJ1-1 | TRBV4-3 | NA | TGCGCCAGCAGCCAAGGCGGCCCGAGGACTGAAGCTTTCTTT | CASSQGGPRTEAFF
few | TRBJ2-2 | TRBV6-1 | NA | TGTGCCAGCAGTGAAGCGCTAGACGGGTCAGAGGACACCGGGGAGCTGTTTTTT | CASSEALDGSEDTGELFF
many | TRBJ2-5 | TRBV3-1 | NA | TGTGCCAGCAGCCAGGACGGAACCCAAGAGACCCAGTACTTC | CASSQDGTQETQYF
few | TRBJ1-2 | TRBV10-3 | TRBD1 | TGTGCCATCAGTGACCCCGACAGGGGGCATGGCTACACCTTC | CAISDPDRGHGYTF
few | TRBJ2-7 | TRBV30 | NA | TGTGCCTGGAGTGTAGGGGCCTCCTACGAGCAGTACTTC | CAWSVGASYEQYF
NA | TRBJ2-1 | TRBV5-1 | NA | TGCGCCAGCAGCTTGGAGGAGATCTCCTACAATGAGCAGTTCTTC | CASSLEEISYNEQFF
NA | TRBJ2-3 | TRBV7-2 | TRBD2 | TGTGCCAGCAGCTTAGCGGCTAGCGGGGGGTTCCTCCTCACAGATACGCAGTATTTT | CASSLAASGGFLLTDTQYF
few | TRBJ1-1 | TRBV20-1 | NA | TGCATCTCCAGGATGAACACTGAAGCTTTCTTT | CISRMNTEAFF
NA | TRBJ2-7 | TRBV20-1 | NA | TGCAGTGCTAGACACAGGGTGGGGGAGCAGTACTTC | CSARHRVGEQYF
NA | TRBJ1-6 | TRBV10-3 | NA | TGTGCCATAGGGGGTTCTTCACCCCTCCACTTT | CAIGGSSPLHF
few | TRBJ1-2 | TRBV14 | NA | TGTGCCAGCAGCCCAGACGGGAGGAGGGATGGCTACACCTTC | CASSPDGRRDGYTF
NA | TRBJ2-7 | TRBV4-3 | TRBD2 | TGCGCCAGCAGCCATTATCTTAGCGGGGGGGATACCTACGAGCAGTACTTC | CASSHYLSGGDTYEQYF
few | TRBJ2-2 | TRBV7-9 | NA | TGTGCCAGCAGCTTAGACCCAGTCACCGGGGAGCTGTTTTTT | CASSLDPVTGELFF
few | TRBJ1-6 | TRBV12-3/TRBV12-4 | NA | TGTGCCAGCAGTTTATGGGGTCCAGTAAATAATTCACCCCTCCACTTT | CASSLWGPVNNSPLHF
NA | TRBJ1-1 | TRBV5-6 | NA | TGTGCCAGCAGCGCGAGGGGACGGGGGGAGAACACTGAAGCTTTCTTT | CASSARGRGENTEAFF
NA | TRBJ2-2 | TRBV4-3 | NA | TGCGCCAGCAGCCACGACGTGAGGGGTGCGGGGGAGCTGTTTTTT | CASSHDVRGAGELFF
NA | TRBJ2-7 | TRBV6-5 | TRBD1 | TGTACCAGCAGTTACTCAGGGGGCAATTACGAGCAGTACTTC | CTSSYSGGNYEQYF
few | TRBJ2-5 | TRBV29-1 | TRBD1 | TGCAGCGTTGACCGGACAGGGCAAGAGACCCAGTACTTC | CSVDRTGQETQYF
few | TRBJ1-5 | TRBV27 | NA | TGTGCCAGCAGTTCCCTCACCCGGGAGAGCAATCAGCCCCAGCATTTT | CASSSLTRESNQPQHF
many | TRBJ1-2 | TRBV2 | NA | TGTGCCAGCAGTGAGGGGGGCTATGGCTACACCTTC | CASSEGGYGYTF
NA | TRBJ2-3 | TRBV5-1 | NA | TGCGCCAGCAGCTTGAAAACAGCTTGGGGCACAGATACGCAGTATTTT | CASSLKTAWGTDTQYF
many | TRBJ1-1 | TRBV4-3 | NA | TGCGCCAGCAGCCAAGATGAAGATAACACTGAAGCTTTCTTT | CASSQDEDNTEAFF
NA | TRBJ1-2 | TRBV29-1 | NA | TGCAGCGTTGAGGACAGCAACTATGGCTACACCTTC | CSVEDSNYGYTF
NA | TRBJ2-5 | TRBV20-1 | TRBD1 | TGCAGTGCTAGCGGACAGGGGGCGGTTGAGACCCAGTACTTC | CSASGQGAVETQYF
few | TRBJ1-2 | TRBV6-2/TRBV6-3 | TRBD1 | TGTGCCAGCAGTCGAGGGACAGGGACCTATGGCTACACCTTC | CASSRGTGTYGYTF
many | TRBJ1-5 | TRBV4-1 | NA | TGCGCCAGCAGCCAAGATCCAGGGACGGTTGTTCAGCCCCAGCATTTT | CASSQDPGTVVQPQHF
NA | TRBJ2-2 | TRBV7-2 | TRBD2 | TGTGCCAGCAGCTTAATGGCGGGGGGTAACACCGGGGAGCTGTTTTTT | CASSLMAGGNTGELFF
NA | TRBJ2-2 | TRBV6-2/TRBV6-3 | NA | TGTGCCAGCACCAGGGGCACCGGGGAGCTGTTTTTT | CASTRGTGELFF
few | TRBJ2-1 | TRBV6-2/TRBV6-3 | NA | TGTGCCAGCAGTTACGAGGTCCGGAGGAGGCAGTTCTTC | CASSYEVRRRQFF
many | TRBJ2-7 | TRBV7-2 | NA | TGTGCCAGCAGCTTAGGTGGGGGATCGACTTACGAGCAGTACTTC | CASSLGGGSTYEQYF
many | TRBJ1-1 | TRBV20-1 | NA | TGCAGTGCTGTTCAGGGAGAGAAAGCTTTCTTT | CSAVQGEKAFF
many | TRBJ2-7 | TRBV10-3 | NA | TGTGCCATCAGGGAACAGGGCGAGGTCTACGAGCAGTACTTC | CAIREQGEVYEQYF
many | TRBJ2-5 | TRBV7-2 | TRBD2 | TGTGCCAGTGCATCCGCGGCTAGCGGGGGGGGGGAGACCCAGTACTTC | CASASAASGGGETQYF
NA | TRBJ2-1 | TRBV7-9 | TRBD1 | TGTGCCAGCAGCCCCAGACAGGGGTATGAGCAGTTCTTC | CASSPRQGYEQFF
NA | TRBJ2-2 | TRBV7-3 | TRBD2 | TGTGCCAGCAGCTTAATGGCGGGGGCGAACACCGGGGAGCTGTTTTTT | CASSLMAGANTGELFF
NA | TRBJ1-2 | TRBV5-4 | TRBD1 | TGTGCCAGCAGCTGGTCCCGGGACAGGGTTGCTGGCTACACCTTC | CASSWSRDRVAGYTF
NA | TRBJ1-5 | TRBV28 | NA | TGTGCCAGCAGGGAATCAGGGGCGGTAAGAAAGCCCCAGCATTTT | CASRESGAVRKPQHF